The rows below give T cell receptor beta chains drawn from one sample of a study of T cell responses to AZD1222 COVID-19 vaccine. Assay: immunoSEQ multiplex PCR; the TCRdb copy retains only in-frame clones and omits some. Of tens of thousands of clones listed, around 85% are singletons. The sequenced sample was peripheral blood, obtained 28 days after the second AZD1222 dose. These receptors came from an adult who received the AZD1222 COVID-19 vaccine. Each CDR3 is given with its conserved first and last residue.

CDR3aa,v_gene
CASSVGPQNTEAFF,TRBV9
CSADTGNTIYF,TRBV29-1
CASSPDYGELFF,TRBV5-6
CASRKLAGGTDTQYF,TRBV6-5
CATKQGAGTEAFF,TRBV24-1
CASSLADTGELFF,TRBV7-2
CASSSGQGAGGYTF,TRBV7-2
CASSLDRGNSPLHF,TRBV6-5
CARSRREASGYTF,TRBV5-3
CASSQGLEYNEQFF,TRBV3-1/TRBV3-2
CASSVEYRAGELFF,TRBV9
CASSSGQGKGNTIYF,TRBV28
CASSLKPGPAGEQYF,TRBV7-2
CASSHTGTENTEAFF,TRBV28
CASSPGLGGWHEQYF,TRBV5-4
CASSMTSGGFETQYF,TRBV19
CASRAREEQALHF,TRBV2
CASSLTGTYEQYF,TRBV27
CASSLSSVTGNTIYF,TRBV5-1
CASSPQGRGTEAFF,TRBV7-3
CASSLVSSFGDTQYF,TRBV5-1
CASSLEDRDPSNTGELFF,TRBV7-6